This TCR beta chain is from a study of metastatic and nonmetastatic thyroid tumors. Overall study: Across blood and tumor or nodule tissue, repertoires from malignant and benign thyroid patients were compared with one another.

Patients were all untreated before their thyroid surgery. The table lists this clone with many counts. As yet, its antigen is unknown. How the authors handled the data: The study's classifier, a distant-metastasis tool for papillary thyroid cancer, was built using CDR3 differences across clinicopathological groups. With MiXCR, TCRdb reprocessed the PCR reads. The V and J calls come from TCRdb's annotation, not from the publication. The data hold about 39,000 clones, with around a fifth observed a single time. Germline CDR1 reads SGHNT; CDR2 reads YYREEE (reference sequence). J was trimmed by 8 bases and V by 4 bases; bases with no gene match: 6. The CDR3 loop spans 14 amino acids. Whole-study results and caveats: In both blood and tumor samples, TCR beta diversity was reported significantly higher for malignant than benign nodules.

What was sequenced was blood. The sequence was collected from a female donor with papillary thyroid cancer or a benign thyroid nodule (not recorded which). Some clones in this sample may be carry-over from other donors' samples. The chain links TRBV5-4 to TRBJ1-4; the match to TRBD1 covers 9 bases. The CDR3: CASSRDRVREKLFF. The DNA for the CDR3 is TGTGCCAGCAGCCGGGACAGGGTACGGGAAAAACTGTTTTTT.